The T cell receptor (beta chain) described here comes from a study of T-cell reconstitution after alpha-beta-depleted transplantation in children. Library preparation (for TCRbeta) was performed with unique molecular identifiers. Using its own MiXCR run on the PCR reads, TCRdb lists one record per CDR3 protein. The sample lists over 450,000 distinct CDR3 sequences; about 11% were seen once. At least ten counts were recorded for this clonotype. The germline V gene has CDR1 SGHVS and CDR2 FQNEAQ. Trimming left V 2 bases short and J 0 bases short, with 9 bases between. There are 15 residues in the CDR3. V is TRBV7-8 and J is TRBJ2-3; D gene ambiguous. The TCR was taken from a child aged 2 to 9 with inherited bone marrow failure, due to receive a stem cell transplant. Sample: PBMCs, taken before TCRalphabeta/CD19-depleted stem cell transplant. CDR3 sequence reads: CASSLMWGSTDTQYF. The CDR3 nucleotides are TGTGCCAGCAGCTTAATGTGGGGTAGCACAGATACGCAGTATTTT.